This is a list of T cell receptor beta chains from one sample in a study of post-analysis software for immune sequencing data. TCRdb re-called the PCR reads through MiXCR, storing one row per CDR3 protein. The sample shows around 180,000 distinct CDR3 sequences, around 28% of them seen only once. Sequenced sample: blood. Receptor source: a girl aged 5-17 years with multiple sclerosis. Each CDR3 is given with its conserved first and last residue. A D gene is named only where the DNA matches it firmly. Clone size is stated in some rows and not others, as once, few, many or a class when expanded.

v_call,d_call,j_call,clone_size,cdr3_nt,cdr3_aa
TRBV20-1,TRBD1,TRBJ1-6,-,TGCAGTGCTAGGACAGGGGGCTTTTTTTCACCCCTCCACTTT,CSARTGGFFSPLHF
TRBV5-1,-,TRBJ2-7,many,TGCGCCAGCAGCTTCGGGGATTCCTACGAGCAGTACTTC,CASSFGDSYEQYF
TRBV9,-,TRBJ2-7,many,TGTGCCAGCAGCGTCCTACCTTCTTCCGCATACGAGCAGTACTTC,CASSVLPSSAYEQYF
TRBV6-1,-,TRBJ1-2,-,TGTACCAGCAGTGAACAGCCTAACTATGGCTACACCTTC,CTSSEQPNYGYTF
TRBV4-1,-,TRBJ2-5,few,TGCGCCAGCAGCCATAGCGCGGGACCCTCGCTCCAGACCCAGTACTTC,CASSHSAGPSLQTQYF
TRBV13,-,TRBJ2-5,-,TGTGTCAGCAGCCAACGGGACTCCGAATTCCAAGAGACCCAGTACTTC,CVSSQRDSEFQETQYF
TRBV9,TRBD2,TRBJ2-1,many,TGTGCCAGCAGCAAAAGCGGGAGGGCCGGATACAATGAGCAGTTCTTC,CASSKSGRAGYNEQFF
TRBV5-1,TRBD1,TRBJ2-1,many,TGCGCCAGCAGGCGGACAGGGAATTATGAGCAGTTCTTC,CASRRTGNYEQFF
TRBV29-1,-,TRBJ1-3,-,TGCAGCGCCCAAGGCAACACCATATATTTT,CSAQGNTIYF
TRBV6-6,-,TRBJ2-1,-,TGTGCCAGCAGTTGGGGGGACGGGGGCTACAATGAGCAGTTCTTC,CASSWGDGGYNEQFF
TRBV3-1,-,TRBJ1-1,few,TGTGCCAGCAGCCCAAGGGCCTTGCGCACTGAAGCTTTCTTT,CASSPRALRTEAFF